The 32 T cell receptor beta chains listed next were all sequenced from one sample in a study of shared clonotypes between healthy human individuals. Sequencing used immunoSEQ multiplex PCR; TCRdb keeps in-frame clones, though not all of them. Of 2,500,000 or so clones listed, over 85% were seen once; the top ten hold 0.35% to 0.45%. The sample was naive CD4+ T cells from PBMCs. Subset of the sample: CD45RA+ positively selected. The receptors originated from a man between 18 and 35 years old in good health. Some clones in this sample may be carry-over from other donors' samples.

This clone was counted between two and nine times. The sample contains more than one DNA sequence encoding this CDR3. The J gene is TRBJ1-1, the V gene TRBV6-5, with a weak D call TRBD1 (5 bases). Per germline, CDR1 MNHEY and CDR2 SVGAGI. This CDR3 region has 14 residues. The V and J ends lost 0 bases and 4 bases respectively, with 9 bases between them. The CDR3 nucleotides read TGTGCCAGCAGTTACTCCCAGGGACGCACTGAAGCTTTCTTT. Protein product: CASSYSQGRTEAFF.

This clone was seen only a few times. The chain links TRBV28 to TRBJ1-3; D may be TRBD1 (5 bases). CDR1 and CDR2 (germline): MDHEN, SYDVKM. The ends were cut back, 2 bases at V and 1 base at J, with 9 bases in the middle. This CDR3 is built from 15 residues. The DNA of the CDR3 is TGTGCCAGCAGTTTAGCCAGGGTGTCTGGAAACACCATATATTTT. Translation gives CASSLARVSGNTIYF.

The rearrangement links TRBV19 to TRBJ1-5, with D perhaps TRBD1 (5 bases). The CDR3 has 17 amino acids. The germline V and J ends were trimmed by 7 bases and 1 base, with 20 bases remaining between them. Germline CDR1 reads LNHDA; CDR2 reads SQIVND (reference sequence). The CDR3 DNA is TGTGCCAGTAACTCCGCGGGCGGACGGGGGAGCAATCAGCCCCAGCATTTT. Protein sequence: CASNSAGGRGSNQPQHF.

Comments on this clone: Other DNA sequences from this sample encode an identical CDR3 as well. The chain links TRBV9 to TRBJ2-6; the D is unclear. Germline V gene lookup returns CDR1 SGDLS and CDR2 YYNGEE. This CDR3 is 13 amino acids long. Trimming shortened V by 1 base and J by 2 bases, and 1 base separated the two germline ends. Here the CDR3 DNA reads TGTGCCAGCAGCGTACCTGGGGCCAACGTCCTGACTTTC. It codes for CASSVPGANVLTF.

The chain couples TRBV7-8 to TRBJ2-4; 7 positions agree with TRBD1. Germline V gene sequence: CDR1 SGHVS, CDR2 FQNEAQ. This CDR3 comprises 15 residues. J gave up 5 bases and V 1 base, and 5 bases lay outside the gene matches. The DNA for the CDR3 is TGTGCCAGCAGCTTAGGGAAGGGGGCCCAAAACATTCAGTACTTC. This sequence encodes CASSLGKGAQNIQYF.

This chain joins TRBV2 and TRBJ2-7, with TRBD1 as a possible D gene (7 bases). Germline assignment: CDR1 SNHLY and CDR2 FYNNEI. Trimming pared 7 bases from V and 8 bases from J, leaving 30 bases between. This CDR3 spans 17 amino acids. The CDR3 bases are TGTGCCAGCACCGAAGGGGCAGGGGGGCTTAGGGCTTTGAAGCAGTACTTC. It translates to CASTEGAGGLRALKQYF.

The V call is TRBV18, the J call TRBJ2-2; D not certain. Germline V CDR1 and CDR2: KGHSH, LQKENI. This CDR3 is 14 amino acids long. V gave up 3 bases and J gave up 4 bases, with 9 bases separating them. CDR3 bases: TGTGCCAGCTCACCCCAAGAGCTCACCGGGGAGCTGTTTTTT. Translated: CASSPQELTGELFF.

The CDR3 loop reads CASSLFFAGGYFLAGELFF. In DNA form, the CDR3 reads TGTGCCAGCAGCTTATTCTTTGCGGGAGGGTACTTTTTGGCCGGGGAGCTGTTTTTT. The chain carries TRBV7-2 and TRBJ2-2, with 9 nucleotides matching TRBD2. This CDR3 contains 19 residues. CDR1 and CDR2 from the germline V gene are SGHTA and FQGNSA. Germline trimming cut 2 bases from V and 6 bases from J; bases unmatched to any gene: 16.

The CDR3 here is CASSLLGHWEKLFF. Here the CDR3 DNA reads TGCGCCAGCAGCTTGTTAGGCCATTGGGAAAAACTGTTTTTT. V gene TRBV5-1 combines with J gene TRBJ1-4; no clear D. V shed 1 base and J shed 8 bases, with 12 bases lying between them. The CDR3 is 14 residues long. From germline, CDR1 is SGHRS and CDR2 YFSETQ.

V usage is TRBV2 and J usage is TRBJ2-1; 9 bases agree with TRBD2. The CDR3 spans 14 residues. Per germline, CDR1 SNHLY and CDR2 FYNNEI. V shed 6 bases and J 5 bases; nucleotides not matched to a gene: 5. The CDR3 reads CASSARLADNEQFF. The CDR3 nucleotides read TGTGCCAGCAGCGCTAGACTAGCGGACAATGAGCAGTTCTTC.

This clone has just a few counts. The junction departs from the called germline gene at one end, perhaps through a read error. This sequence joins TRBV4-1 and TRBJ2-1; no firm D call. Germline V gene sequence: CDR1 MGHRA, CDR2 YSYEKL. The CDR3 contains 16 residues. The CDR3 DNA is TGCGCCAGCAGCCAAGATACATCCCCGATTTACAAGGAGCAGTTCTTC. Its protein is CASSQDTSPIYKEQFF.

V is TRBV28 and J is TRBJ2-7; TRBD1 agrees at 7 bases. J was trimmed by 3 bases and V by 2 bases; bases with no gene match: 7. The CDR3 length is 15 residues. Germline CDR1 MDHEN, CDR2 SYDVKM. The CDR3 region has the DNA TGTGCCAGCAGTTTAGCGGACAGGATATTCTACGAGCAGTACTTC. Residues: CASSLADRIFYEQYF.

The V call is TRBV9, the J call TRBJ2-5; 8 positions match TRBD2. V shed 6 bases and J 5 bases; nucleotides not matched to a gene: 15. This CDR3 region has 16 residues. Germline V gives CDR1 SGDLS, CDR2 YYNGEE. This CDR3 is CASNPEGERESETQYF. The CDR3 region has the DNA TGTGCCAGCAACCCCGAGGGGGAGCGGGAGAGTGAGACCCAGTACTTC.

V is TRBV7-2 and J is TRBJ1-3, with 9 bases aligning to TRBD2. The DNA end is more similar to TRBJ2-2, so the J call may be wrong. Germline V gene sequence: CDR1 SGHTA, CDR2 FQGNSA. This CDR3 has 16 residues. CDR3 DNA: TGTGCCAGCAGCTTCGCGGGAGGGGGCAACACCGGGGAGCTGTTTTTT. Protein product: CASSFAGGGNTGELFF.

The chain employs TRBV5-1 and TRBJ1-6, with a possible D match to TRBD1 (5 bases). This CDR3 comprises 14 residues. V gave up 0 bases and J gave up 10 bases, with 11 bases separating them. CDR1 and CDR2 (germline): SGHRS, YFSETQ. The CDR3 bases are TGCGCCAGCAGCTTGGAAGGGGCTGGCTCACCCCTCCACTTT. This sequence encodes CASSLEGAGSPLHF. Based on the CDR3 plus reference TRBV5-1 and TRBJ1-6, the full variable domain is KAGVTQTPRYLIKTRGQQVTLSCSPISGHRSVSWYQQTPGQGLQFLFEYFSETQRNKGNFPGRFSGRQFSNSRSEMNVSTLELGDSALYLCASSLEGAGSPLHFGNGTRLTVT.

The CDR3 DNA is TGTGCCAGCAGTTACCCGACAGGCAAGACCTACGAGCAGTACTTC. Protein sequence: CASSYPTGKTYEQYF. The gene calls are TRBV6-6 and TRBJ2-5, with D possibly matching TRBD1 (6 bases). The DNA end favors TRBJ2-7, so the J call may be wrong. CDR1 and CDR2 (germline): MNHNY, SVGAGI (reference sequence). This CDR3 contains 15 residues.

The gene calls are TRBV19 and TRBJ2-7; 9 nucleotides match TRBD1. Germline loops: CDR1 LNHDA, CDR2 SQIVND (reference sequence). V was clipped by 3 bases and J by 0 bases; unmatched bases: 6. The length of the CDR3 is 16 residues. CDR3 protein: CASSILVGQGSYEQYF. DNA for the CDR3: TGTGCCAGTAGTATCTTAGTGGGACAGGGCTCCTACGAGCAGTACTTC.

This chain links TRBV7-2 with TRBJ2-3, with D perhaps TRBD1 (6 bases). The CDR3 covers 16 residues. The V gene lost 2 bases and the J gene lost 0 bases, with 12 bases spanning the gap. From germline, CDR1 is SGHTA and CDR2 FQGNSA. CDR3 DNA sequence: TGTGCCAGCAGCTTAAGGGGGACCTTAAGCACAGATACGCAGTATTTT. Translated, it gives CASSLRGTLSTDTQYF.

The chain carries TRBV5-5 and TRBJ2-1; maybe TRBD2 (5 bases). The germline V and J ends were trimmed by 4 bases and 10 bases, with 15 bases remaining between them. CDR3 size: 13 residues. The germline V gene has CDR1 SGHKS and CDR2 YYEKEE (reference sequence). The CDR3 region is CASSPAVEREQFF. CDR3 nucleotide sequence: TGTGCCAGCAGCCCGGCGGTAGAGCGGGAGCAGTTCTTC.

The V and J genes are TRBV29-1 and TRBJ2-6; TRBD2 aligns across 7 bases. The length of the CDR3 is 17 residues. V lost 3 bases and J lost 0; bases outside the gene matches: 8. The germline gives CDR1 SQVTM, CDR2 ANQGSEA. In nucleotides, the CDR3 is TGCAGCGTTGATTCGGGGGGAACCGACTCTGGGGCCAACGTCCTGACTTTC. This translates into CSVDSGGTDSGANVLTF.

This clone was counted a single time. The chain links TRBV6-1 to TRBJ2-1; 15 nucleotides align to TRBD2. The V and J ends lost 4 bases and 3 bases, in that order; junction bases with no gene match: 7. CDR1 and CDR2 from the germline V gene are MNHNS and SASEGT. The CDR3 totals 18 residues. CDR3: CASSGPPGLAGGYNEQFF. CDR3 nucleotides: TGTGCCAGCAGTGGCCCACCGGGACTAGCGGGAGGCTACAATGAGCAGTTCTTC.

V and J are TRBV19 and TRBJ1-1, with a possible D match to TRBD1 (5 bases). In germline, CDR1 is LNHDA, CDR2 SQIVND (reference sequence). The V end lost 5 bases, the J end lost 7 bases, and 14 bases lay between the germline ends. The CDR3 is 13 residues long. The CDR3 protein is CASSGDAGIEAFF. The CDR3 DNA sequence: TGTGCCAGTAGTGGGGACGCAGGAATTGAAGCTTTCTTT.

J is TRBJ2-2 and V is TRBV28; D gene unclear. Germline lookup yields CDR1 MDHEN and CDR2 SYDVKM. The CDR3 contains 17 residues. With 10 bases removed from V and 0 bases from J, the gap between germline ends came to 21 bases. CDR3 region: CATSTAATQANTGELFF. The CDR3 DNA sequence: TGTGCCACCTCAACCGCGGCTACTCAAGCGAACACCGGGGAGCTGTTTTTT.

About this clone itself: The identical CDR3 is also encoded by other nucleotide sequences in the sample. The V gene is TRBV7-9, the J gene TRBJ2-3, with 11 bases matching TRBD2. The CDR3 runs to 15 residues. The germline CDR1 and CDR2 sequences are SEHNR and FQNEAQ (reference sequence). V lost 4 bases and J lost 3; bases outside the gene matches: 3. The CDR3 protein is CASSSRTSGTDTQYF. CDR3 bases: TGTGCCAGCAGCTCTCGGACTAGCGGGACAGATACGCAGTATTTT.

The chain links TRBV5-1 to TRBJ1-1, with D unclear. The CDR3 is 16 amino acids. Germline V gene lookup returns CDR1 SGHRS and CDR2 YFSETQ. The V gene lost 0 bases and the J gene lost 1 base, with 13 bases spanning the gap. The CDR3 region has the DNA TGCGCCAGCAGCTTGGAGGGCAGACTCACGAACACTGAAGCTTTCTTT. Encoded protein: CASSLEGRLTNTEAFF.

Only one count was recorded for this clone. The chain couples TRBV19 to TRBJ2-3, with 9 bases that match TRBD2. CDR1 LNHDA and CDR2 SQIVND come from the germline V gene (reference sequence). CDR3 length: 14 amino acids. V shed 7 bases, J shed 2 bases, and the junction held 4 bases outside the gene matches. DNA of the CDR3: TGTGCCAGTACTGCGGGAGGGATCACAGATACGCAGTATTTT. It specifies CASTAGGITDTQYF.

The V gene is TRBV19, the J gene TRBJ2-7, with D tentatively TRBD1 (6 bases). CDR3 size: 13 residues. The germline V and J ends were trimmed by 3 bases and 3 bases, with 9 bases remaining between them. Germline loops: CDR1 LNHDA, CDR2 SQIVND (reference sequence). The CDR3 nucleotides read TGTGCCAGTAGTATGGACAGCCTCTACGAGCAGTACTTC. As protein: CASSMDSLYEQYF. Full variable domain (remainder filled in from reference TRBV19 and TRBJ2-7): DGGITQSPKYLFRKEGQNVTLSCEQNLNHDAMYWYRQDPGQGLRLIYYSQIVNDFQKGDIAEGYSVSREKKESFPLTVTSAQKNPTAFYLCASSMDSLYEQYFGPGTRLTVT.

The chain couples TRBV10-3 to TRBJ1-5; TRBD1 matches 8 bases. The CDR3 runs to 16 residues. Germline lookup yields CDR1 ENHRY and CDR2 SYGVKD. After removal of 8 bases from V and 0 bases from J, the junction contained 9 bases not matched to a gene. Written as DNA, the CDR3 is TGTGCCATCCACCGGGACAGGCCGTATAGCAATCAGCCCCAGCATTTT. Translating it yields CAIHRDRPYSNQPQHF.

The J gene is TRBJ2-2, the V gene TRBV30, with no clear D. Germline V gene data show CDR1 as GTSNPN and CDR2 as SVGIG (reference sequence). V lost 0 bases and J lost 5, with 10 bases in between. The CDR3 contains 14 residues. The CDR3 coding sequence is TGTGCCTGGAGTGTAGGTACAACGACCGGGGAGCTGTTTTTT. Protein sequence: CAWSVGTTTGELFF.

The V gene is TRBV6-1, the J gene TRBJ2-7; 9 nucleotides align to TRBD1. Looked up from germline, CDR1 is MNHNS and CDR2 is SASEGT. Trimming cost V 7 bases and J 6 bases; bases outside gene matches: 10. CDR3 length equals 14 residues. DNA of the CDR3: TGTGCCAGCACGAGGGGACAGGGAGGGAGCGAGCAGTACTTC. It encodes CASTRGQGGSEQYF.

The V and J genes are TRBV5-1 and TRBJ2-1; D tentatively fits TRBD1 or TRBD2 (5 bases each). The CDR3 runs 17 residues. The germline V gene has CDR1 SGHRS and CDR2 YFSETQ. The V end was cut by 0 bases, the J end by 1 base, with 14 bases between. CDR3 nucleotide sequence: TGCGCCAGCAGCTTGGGGTCTTGGGGACGGTCCTACAATGAGCAGTTCTTC. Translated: CASSLGSWGRSYNEQFF.

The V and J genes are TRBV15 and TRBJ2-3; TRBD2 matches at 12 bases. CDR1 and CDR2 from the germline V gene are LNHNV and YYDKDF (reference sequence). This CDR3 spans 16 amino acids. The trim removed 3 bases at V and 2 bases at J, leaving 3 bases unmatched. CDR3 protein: CATSRTSGRITDTQYF. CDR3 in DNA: TGTGCCACCAGCAGGACTAGCGGGAGAATCACAGATACGCAGTATTTT.